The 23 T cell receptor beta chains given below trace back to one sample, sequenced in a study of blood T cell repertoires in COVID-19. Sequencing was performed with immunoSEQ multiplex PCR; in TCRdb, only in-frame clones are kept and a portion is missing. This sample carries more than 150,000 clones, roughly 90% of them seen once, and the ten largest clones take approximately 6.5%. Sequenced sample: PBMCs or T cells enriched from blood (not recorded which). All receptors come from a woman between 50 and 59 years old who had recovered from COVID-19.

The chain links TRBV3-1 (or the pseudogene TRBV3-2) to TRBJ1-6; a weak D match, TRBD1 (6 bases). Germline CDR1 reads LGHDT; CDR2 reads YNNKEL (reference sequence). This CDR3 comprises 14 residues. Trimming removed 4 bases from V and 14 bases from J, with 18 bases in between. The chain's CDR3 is CASSPAGGGLALHF. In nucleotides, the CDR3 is TGTGCCAGCAGCCCGGCGGGGGGGGGCCTGGCCCTCCACTTT.

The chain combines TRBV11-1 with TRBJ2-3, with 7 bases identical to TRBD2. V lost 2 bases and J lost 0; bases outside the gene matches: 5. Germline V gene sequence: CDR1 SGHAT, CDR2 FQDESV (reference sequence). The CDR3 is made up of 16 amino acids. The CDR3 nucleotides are TGTGCCAGCAGCTTATCTCTAGCGGTTAGCACAGATACGCAGTATTTT. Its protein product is CASSLSLAVSTDTQYF.

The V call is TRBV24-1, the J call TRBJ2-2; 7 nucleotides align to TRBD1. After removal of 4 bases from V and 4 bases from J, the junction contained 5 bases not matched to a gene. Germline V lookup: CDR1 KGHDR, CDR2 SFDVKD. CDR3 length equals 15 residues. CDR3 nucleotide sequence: TGTGCCACCAGTGACTGGGGACAGCCCACCGGGGAGCTGTTTTTT. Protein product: CATSDWGQPTGELFF.

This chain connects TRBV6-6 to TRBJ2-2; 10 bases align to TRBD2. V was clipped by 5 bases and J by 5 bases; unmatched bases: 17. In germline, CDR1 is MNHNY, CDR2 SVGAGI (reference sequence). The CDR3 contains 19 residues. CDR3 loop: CASSPLRGLAGVVTGELFF. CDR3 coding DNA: TGTGCCAGCAGTCCCCTTCGGGGTCTAGCGGGAGTGGTAACCGGGGAGCTGTTTTTT.

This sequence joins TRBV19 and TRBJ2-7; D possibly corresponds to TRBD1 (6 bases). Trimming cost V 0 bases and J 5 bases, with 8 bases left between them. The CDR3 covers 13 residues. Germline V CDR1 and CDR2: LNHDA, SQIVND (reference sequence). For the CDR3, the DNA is TGTGCCAGTAGTATAGATCGGGACAACGAGCAGTACTTC. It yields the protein CASSIDRDNEQYF. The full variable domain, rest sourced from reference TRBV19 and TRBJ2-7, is DGGITQSPKYLFRKEGQNVTLSCEQNLNHDAMYWYRQDPGQGLRLIYYSQIVNDFQKGDIAEGYSVSREKKESFPLTVTSAQKNPTAFYLCASSIDRDNEQYFGPGTRLTVT.

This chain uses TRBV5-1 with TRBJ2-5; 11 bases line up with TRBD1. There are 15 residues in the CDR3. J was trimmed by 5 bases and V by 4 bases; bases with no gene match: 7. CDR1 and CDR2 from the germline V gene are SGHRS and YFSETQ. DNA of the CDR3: TGCGCCAGCAGCGGGGGGACAGGGGGAGAGGAGACCCAGTACTTC. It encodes CASSGGTGGEETQYF. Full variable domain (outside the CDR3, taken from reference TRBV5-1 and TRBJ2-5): KAGVTQTPRYLIKTRGQQVTLSCSPISGHRSVSWYQQTPGQGLQFLFEYFSETQRNKGNFPGRFSGRQFSNSRSEMNVSTLELGDSALYLCASSGGTGGEETQYFGPGTRLLVL.

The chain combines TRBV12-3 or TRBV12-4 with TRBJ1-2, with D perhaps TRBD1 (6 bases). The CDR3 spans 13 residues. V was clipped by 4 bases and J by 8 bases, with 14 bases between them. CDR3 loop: CASSSYRESGYTF. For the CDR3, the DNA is TGTGCCAGCAGTTCGTACAGGGAGTCCGGCTACACCTTC.

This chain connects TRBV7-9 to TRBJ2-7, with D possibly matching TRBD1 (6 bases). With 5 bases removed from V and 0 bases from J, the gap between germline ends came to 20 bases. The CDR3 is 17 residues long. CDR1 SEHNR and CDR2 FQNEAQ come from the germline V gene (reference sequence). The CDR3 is CASSPPRTELSSYEQYF. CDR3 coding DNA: TGTGCCAGCAGCCCCCCCCGGACAGAACTATCCTCCTACGAGCAGTACTTC.

CDR3 sequence: CASSLRTSRQTGELFF. The CDR3 DNA is TGTGCCAGCAGTTTACGAACTAGTCGTCAAACCGGGGAGCTGTTTTTT. The rearrangement uses TRBV27 and TRBJ2-2; maybe TRBD2 (5 bases). This CDR3 comprises 16 residues. Trimming pared 2 bases from V and 5 bases from J, leaving 15 bases between. CDR1 MNHEY and CDR2 SMNVEV come from the germline V gene (reference sequence).

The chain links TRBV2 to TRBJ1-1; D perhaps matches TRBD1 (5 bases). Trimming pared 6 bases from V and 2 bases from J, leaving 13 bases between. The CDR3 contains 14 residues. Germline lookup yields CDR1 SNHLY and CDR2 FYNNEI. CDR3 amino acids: CASRGGGRNTEAFF. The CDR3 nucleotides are TGTGCCAGCAGGGGGGGAGGAAGAAACACTGAAGCTTTCTTT.

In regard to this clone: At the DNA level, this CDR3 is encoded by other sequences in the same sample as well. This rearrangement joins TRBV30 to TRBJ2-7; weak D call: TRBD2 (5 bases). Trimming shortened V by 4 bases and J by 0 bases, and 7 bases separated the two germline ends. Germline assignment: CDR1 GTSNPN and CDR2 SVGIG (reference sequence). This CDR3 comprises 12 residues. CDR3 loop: CAWTTTSYEQYF. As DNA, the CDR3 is TGTGCCTGGACGACTACCTCCTACGAGCAGTACTTC.

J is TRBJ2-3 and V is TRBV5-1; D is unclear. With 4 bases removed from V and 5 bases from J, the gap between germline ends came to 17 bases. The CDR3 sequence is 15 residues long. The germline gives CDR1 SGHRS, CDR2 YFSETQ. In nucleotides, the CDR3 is TGCGCCAGCAGCGATGGTCCCTCAACAGAAGATACGCAGTATTTT. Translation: CASSDGPSTEDTQYF.

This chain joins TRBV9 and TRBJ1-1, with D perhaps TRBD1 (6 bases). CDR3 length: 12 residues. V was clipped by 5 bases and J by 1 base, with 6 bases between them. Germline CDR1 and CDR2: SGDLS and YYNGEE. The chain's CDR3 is CASRGANTEAFF. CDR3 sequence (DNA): TGTGCCAGCAGGGGGGCGAACACTGAAGCTTTCTTT.

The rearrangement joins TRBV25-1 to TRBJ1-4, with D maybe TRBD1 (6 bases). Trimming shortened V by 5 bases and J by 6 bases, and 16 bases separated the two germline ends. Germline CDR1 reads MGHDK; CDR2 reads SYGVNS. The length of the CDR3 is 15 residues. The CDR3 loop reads CASSPRGGADEKLFF. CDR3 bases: TGTGCCAGCAGTCCCCGGGGGGGGGCGGATGAAAAACTGTTTTTT.

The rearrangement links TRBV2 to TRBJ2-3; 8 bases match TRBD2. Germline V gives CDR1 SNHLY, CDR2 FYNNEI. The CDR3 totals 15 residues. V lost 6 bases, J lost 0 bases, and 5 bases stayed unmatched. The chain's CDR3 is CASSSSGHSTDTQYF. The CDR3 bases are TGTGCCAGCAGCTCTAGCGGGCACAGCACAGATACGCAGTATTTT.

The CDR3 reads CASSQSGASYNEQFF. CDR3 bases: TGTGCCAGCAGTCAATCGGGAGCCTCCTACAATGAGCAGTTCTTC. The chain combines TRBV2 with TRBJ2-1, with D maybe TRBD2 (6 bases). Germline assignment: CDR1 SNHLY and CDR2 FYNNEI. V lost 5 bases to trimming and J lost 0 bases, with 11 bases between them. The CDR3 is 15 amino acids.

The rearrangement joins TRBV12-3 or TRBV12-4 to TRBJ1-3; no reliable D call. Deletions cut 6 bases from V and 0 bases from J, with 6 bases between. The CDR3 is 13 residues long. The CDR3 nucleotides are TGTGCCAGCAGGTGGAGCTCTGGAAACACCATATATTTT. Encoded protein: CASRWSSGNTIYF.

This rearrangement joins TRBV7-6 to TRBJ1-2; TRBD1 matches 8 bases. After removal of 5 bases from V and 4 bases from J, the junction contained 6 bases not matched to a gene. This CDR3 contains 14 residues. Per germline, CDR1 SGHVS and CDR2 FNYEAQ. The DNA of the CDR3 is TGTGCCAGCAGCCAGGGGGCAAGTAGCTATGGCTACACCTTC. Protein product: CASSQGASSYGYTF.

CDR3 coding DNA: TGTGCCAGCAGTGCAAGGACTAGCAGGGACGCAGATACGCAGTATTTT. It specifies CASSARTSRDADTQYF. This sequence joins TRBV2 and TRBJ2-3; 8 bases match TRBD2. Unmatched junction bases numbered 10, after V lost 4 bases and J lost 4 bases. The CDR3 covers 16 residues. Germline V gene data show CDR1 as SNHLY and CDR2 as FYNNEI.

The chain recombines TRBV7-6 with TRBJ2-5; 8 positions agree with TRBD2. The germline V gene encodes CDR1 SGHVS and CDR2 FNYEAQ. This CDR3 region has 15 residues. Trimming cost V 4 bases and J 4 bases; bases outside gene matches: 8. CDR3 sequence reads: CASSSTGTRIETQYF. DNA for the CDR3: TGTGCCAGCAGCTCAACCGGGACTAGGATAGAGACCCAGTACTTC.

In DNA, the CDR3 is TGTGCCACCAGGGGGACAGGGGGAATAGGCTACACCTTC. Its translation: CATRGTGGIGYTF. This chain uses TRBV24-1 with TRBJ1-2; 11 nucleotides match TRBD1. The germline V gene encodes CDR1 KGHDR and CDR2 SFDVKD. V lost 7 bases to trimming and J lost 8 bases; unmatched junction nucleotides: 5. The CDR3 is made up of 13 amino acids.

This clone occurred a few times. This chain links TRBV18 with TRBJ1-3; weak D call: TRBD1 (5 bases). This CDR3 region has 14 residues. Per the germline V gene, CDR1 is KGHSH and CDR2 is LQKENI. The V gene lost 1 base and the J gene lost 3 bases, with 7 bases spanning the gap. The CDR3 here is CASSPQGVGNTIYF. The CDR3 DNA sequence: TGTGCCAGCTCACCACAAGGGGTTGGAAACACCATATATTTT.

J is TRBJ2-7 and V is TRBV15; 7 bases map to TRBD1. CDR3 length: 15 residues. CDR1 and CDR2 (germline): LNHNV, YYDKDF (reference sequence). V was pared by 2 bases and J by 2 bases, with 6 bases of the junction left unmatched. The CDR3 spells CATSRSRTGAYEQYF. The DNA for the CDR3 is TGTGCCACCAGCAGATCCCGGACAGGTGCCTACGAGCAGTACTTC. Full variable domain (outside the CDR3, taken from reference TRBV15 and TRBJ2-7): DAMVIQNPRYQVTQFGKPVTLSCSQTLNHNVMYWYQQKSSQAPKLLFHYYDKDFNNEADTPDNFQSRRPNTSFCFLDIRSPGLGDTAMYLCATSRSRTGAYEQYFGPGTRLTVT.